This TCR beta chain came from a study of blood T cell repertoires in COVID-19. The overall study: T cells, B-cell-depleted T cells, or PBMCs supplied cDNA or gDNA.

Clones were read by immunoSEQ multiplex PCR, and TCRdb kept only the in-frame ones, dropping some. The sample contains around 67,000 clones, about 70% of which appear only once. This clone was seen once. This CDR3 spans 15 amino acids. The V segment lost 5 bases and the J segment 2 bases; nucleotides outside the gene matches: 8. Per germline, CDR1 SGHAT and CDR2 FQNNGV. The receptor was isolated from a woman in her 70s with acute or convalescent COVID-19. Material: peripheral blood. The chain is built from TRBV11-2 and TRBJ2-7, with 8 nucleotides matching TRBD2. CDR3: CASSKGRGGTYEQYF. The CDR3 nucleotides are TGTGCCAGCAGCAAAGGACGGGGGGGGACCTACGAGCAGTACTTC.